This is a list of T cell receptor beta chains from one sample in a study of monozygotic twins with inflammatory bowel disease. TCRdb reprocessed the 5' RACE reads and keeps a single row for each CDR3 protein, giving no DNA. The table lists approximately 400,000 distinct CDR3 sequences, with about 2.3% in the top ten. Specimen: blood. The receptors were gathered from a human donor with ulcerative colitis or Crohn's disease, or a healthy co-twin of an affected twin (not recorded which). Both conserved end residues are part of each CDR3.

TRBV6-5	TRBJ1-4	CASSSPRGKTNEKLFF
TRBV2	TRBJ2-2	CASSDVAPLVKLFF
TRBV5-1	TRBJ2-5	CASSLTGLQETQYF
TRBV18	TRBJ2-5	CASSPQKGLLTQYF
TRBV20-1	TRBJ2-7	CSAPGRVGQYF
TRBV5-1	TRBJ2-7	CASSLGTRLSSYEQYF
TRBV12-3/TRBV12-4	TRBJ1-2	CASSFRLADYGFTF
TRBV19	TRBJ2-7	CASSAPGDALGEQYF
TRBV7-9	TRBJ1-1	CASSRLEMEGWTEAFF
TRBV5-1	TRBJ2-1	CASLGLAGGNEQFF
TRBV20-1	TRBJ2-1	CSASLLASEQFF
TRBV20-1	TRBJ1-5	CSATSGSNQPQHF
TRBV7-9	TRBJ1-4	CASSLQGSREKLFF
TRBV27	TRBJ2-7	CASSSYATGTQTYEQYF
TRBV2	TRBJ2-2	CASSEVSVSEGELFF
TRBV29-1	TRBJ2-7	CSFAGRSYEQYF
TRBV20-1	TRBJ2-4	CSAFPGTSGSLAKNIQYF
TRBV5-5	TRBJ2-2	CASSSFFRDRVNTGELFF
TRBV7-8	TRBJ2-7	CASSLDGRTVEQYF
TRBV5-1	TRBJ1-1	CASSLAAGVGPEAFF
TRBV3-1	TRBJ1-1	CASSQAGGRTNTEAFF
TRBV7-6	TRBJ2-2	CASSPPRGGELFF
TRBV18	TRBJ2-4	CASSPGSGGGKNIQYF
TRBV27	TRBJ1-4	CASAKRGSPDEKLFF
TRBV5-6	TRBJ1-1	CASSFGTGGPTEAFF
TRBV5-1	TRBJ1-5	CASSLTGKDNQPQHF
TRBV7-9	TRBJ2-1	CASSLGGVGEQFF
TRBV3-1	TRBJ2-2	CASSQDWRPSGSGELFF
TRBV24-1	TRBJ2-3	CATSDHQGLHTQYF
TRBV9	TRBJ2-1	CASSMTTSAGGEQFF
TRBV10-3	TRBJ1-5	CAIRDSSNQPQHF
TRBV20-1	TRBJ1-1	CSARRVSGAFF
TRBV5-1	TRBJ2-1	CASSQGQGAYNEQFF
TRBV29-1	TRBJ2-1	CSGEDRGRRDEQFF
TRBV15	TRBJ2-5	CATSRDRGGETQYF
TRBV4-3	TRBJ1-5	CASSQGGGYNQPQHF
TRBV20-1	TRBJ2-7	CSARDPSGGYEQYF
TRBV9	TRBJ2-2	CASSVAGYGELFF
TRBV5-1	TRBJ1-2	CASSLGYGEYGYTF
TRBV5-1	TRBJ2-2	CASSSGQRSTGELFF